These T cell receptor beta chains were read from a single sample in a study of vaccination and CD4 T cells after COVID-19. Antigen specificity for these receptors is unknown. TCRdb called the PCR reads again in MiXCR, with one record for every CDR3 protein. Of 25,000 to 30,000 distinct CDR3 sequences in the sample, 62% are singletons; the top ten hold 17%. Specimen: CD4+ T cells from blood, cultured in vitro, collected after SARS-CoV-2 vaccination. These receptors all stem from a human donor who received a COVID-19 vaccine. Each CDR3 is given with its conserved first and last residue. The D gene is left open where the match is weak. Clone size appears in some rows only: once, few, many, or a class for an expanded clone.

clone size: medium-sized; J gene: TRBJ1-1; V gene: TRBV20-1; D gene: TRBD1; CDR3 DNA: TGCAGTGCTAGTGGGGACAGGGTAACTAACACTGAAGCTTTCTTT; CDR3 protein: CSASGDRVTNTEAFF
clone size: few; J gene: TRBJ2-2; V gene: TRBV20-1; D gene: TRBD1; CDR3 DNA: TGCAGTGCTAGAGTGGCAGGGGGCAACACCGGGGAGCTGTTTTTT; CDR3 protein: CSARVAGGNTGELFF
clone size: -; J gene: TRBJ2-2; V gene: TRBV10-3; D gene: -; CDR3 DNA: TGTGCCATCAGCGCCCTAGGGAACACCGGGGAGCTGTTTTTT; CDR3 protein: CAISALGNTGELFF
clone size: -; J gene: TRBJ2-7; V gene: TRBV25-1; D gene: -; CDR3 DNA: TGTGCCAGCAGTGAGGCCCCACCGGGACTGATATCCTACGAGCAGTACTTC; CDR3 protein: CASSEAPPGLISYEQYF
clone size: -; J gene: TRBJ1-3; V gene: TRBV5-1; D gene: -; CDR3 DNA: TGCGCCAGCAGCTTGACCGGCTTCTCTGGAAACACCATATATTTT; CDR3 protein: CASSLTGFSGNTIYF
clone size: -; J gene: TRBJ1-1; V gene: TRBV24-1; D gene: TRBD1; CDR3 DNA: TGTGCCACCAGTGACCGGGACAGGGGAGGGGACACTGAAGCTTTCTTT; CDR3 protein: CATSDRDRGGDTEAFF
clone size: -; J gene: TRBJ2-7; V gene: TRBV5-4; D gene: TRBD1; CDR3 DNA: TGTGCCAGCAGCCCTCCGCCGGGACAGGGAATCTACGAGCAGTACTTC; CDR3 protein: CASSPPPGQGIYEQYF
clone size: few; J gene: TRBJ2-2; V gene: TRBV12-3/TRBV12-4; D gene: -; CDR3 DNA: TGTGCCAGCAGTTTAAAATCCCTAGCCTCGTTCGGGGAGCTGTTTTTT; CDR3 protein: CASSLKSLASFGELFF
clone size: -; J gene: TRBJ1-1; V gene: TRBV5-1; D gene: -; CDR3 DNA: TGCGCCAGCAGCTTGGATGTTCCGTTGGGGAACACTGAAGCTTTCTTT; CDR3 protein: CASSLDVPLGNTEAFF
clone size: -; J gene: TRBJ2-5; V gene: TRBV20-1; D gene: -; CDR3 DNA: TGCAGTGCTAGAGATTTAGCCCAAGAGACCCAGTACTTC; CDR3 protein: CSARDLAQETQYF
clone size: -; J gene: TRBJ2-3; V gene: TRBV24-1; D gene: -; CDR3 DNA: TGTGCCACCAGTGATAGGGGCGGGGACGCAGATACGCAGTATTTT; CDR3 protein: CATSDRGGDADTQYF
clone size: -; J gene: TRBJ2-4; V gene: TRBV5-1; D gene: -; CDR3 DNA: TGCGCCAGCAGCTTGGGGGACATTCAGTACTTC; CDR3 protein: CASSLGDIQYF
clone size: -; J gene: TRBJ1-6; V gene: TRBV3-1; D gene: -; CDR3 DNA: TGTGCCAGCAGCCAAATCGACGTTAATTCACCCCTCCACTTT; CDR3 protein: CASSQIDVNSPLHF
clone size: -; J gene: TRBJ2-7; V gene: TRBV19; D gene: TRBD2; CDR3 DNA: TGTGCCAGTAGTACCCAGGCACTAGCGGGGGACCACGAGCAGTACTTC; CDR3 protein: CASSTQALAGDHEQYF
clone size: -; J gene: TRBJ2-3; V gene: TRBV7-3; D gene: TRBD2; CDR3 DNA: TGTGCCAGCGCAAGGAGCGGGGGCCTCAGCACAGATACGCAGTATTTT; CDR3 protein: CASARSGGLSTDTQYF
clone size: -; J gene: TRBJ2-5; V gene: TRBV9; D gene: -; CDR3 DNA: TGTGCCAGCAGCGTAGACGGAACAGCGGAGACCCAGTACTTC; CDR3 protein: CASSVDGTAETQYF
clone size: -; J gene: TRBJ1-5; V gene: TRBV20-1; D gene: TRBD1; CDR3 DNA: TGCAGTGCTGGGGGACAGGATCAGCAGCCCCAGCATTTT; CDR3 protein: CSAGGQDQQPQHF
clone size: -; J gene: TRBJ1-1; V gene: TRBV30; D gene: -; CDR3 DNA: TGTGCCTGGAGTGGGTCCCGGTCTGAAGCTTTCTTT; CDR3 protein: CAWSGSRSEAFF
clone size: -; J gene: TRBJ2-7; V gene: TRBV30; D gene: -; CDR3 DNA: TGTGCCTGGAGTGTACAGGGGGGGGCGGAGTACTTC; CDR3 protein: CAWSVQGGAEYF
clone size: -; J gene: TRBJ1-3; V gene: TRBV20-1; D gene: TRBD1; CDR3 DNA: TGCAGTGCCTTAACAGGGGGCTCTGGAAACACCATATATTTT; CDR3 protein: CSALTGGSGNTIYF
clone size: -; J gene: TRBJ2-2; V gene: TRBV2; D gene: -; CDR3 DNA: TGTGCCAGCAACGGGGGCCTAGTAATTAACACCGGGGAGCTGTTTTTT; CDR3 protein: CASNGGLVINTGELFF
clone size: -; J gene: TRBJ2-5; V gene: TRBV12-3/TRBV12-4; D gene: TRBD2; CDR3 DNA: TGTGCCAGCAGTTTTCTCGGGGAGGGGGAGACCCAGTACTTC; CDR3 protein: CASSFLGEGETQYF
clone size: few; J gene: TRBJ2-3; V gene: TRBV5-4; D gene: TRBD2; CDR3 DNA: TGTGCCAGCAGCTTGACTAGCGGGGGGGAAACAGATACGCAGTATTTT; CDR3 protein: CASSLTSGGETDTQYF
clone size: -; J gene: TRBJ2-5; V gene: TRBV10-1; D gene: -; CDR3 DNA: TGCGCCAGCAGTTCCAGGTTCGGGCGGGAGACCCAGTACTTC; CDR3 protein: CASSSRFGRETQYF
clone size: -; J gene: TRBJ1-2; V gene: TRBV20-1; D gene: TRBD1; CDR3 DNA: TGCAGTGCTAGCGACAGGGCCTATGGCTACACCTTC; CDR3 protein: CSASDRAYGYTF
clone size: -; J gene: TRBJ1-1; V gene: TRBV7-9; D gene: -; CDR3 DNA: TGTGCCGGCAGCTTCGGATTAAACACTGAAGCTTTCTTT; CDR3 protein: CAGSFGLNTEAFF
clone size: -; J gene: TRBJ2-5; V gene: TRBV5-1; D gene: TRBD1; CDR3 DNA: TGCGCCAGCAATACCAGGACAGGGGAGGAGACCCAGTACTTC; CDR3 protein: CASNTRTGEETQYF
clone size: once; J gene: TRBJ1-1; V gene: TRBV21-1; D gene: -; CDR3 DNA: TGTGCCAGCAGCGAAGTGGTGATGAACACTGAAGCTTTCTTT; CDR3 protein: CASSEVVMNTEAFF
clone size: -; J gene: TRBJ2-7; V gene: TRBV28; D gene: TRBD1; CDR3 DNA: TGTGCCAGCAGTCTGACAGGGCTCTCCTACGAGCAGTACTTC; CDR3 protein: CASSLTGLSYEQYF
clone size: few; J gene: TRBJ1-5; V gene: TRBV6-5; D gene: -; CDR3 DNA: TGTGCCAGCAGTTATTCGACGGTTAGCAATCAGCCCCAGCATTTT; CDR3 protein: CASSYSTVSNQPQHF
clone size: -; J gene: TRBJ2-3; V gene: TRBV20-1; D gene: TRBD2; CDR3 DNA: TGCAGTGCTACCCCCTTAGCGGGGGAGGCTACGCAGTATTTT; CDR3 protein: CSATPLAGEATQYF
clone size: -; J gene: TRBJ1-2; V gene: TRBV19; D gene: -; CDR3 DNA: TGTGCCAGTAGTACCCTCGGGTATGGCTACACCTTC; CDR3 protein: CASSTLGYGYTF
clone size: -; J gene: TRBJ2-5; V gene: TRBV20-1; D gene: TRBD2; CDR3 DNA: TGCAGTGCTACCGAACCAGCGGGGGTTGAGACCCAGTACTTC; CDR3 protein: CSATEPAGVETQYF
clone size: -; J gene: TRBJ1-6; V gene: TRBV6-1; D gene: -; CDR3 DNA: TGTGCCAGCACGGGCAGGAGGGACTCACCCCTCCACTTT; CDR3 protein: CASTGRRDSPLHF
clone size: -; J gene: TRBJ1-1; V gene: TRBV7-9; D gene: TRBD1; CDR3 DNA: TGTGCCAGCAGCCCGTACCGGGACAGGGGTTCTGAAGCTTTCTTT; CDR3 protein: CASSPYRDRGSEAFF
clone size: once; J gene: TRBJ1-3; V gene: TRBV5-1; D gene: TRBD1; CDR3 DNA: TGCGCCAGCAGCCCGGGACAGGGGCGAAACACCATATATTTT; CDR3 protein: CASSPGQGRNTIYF
clone size: -; J gene: TRBJ1-2; V gene: TRBV6-5; D gene: -; CDR3 DNA: TGTGCCAGCAGTTACTTTGCGGGAGAGCGCAATGGCTACACCTTC; CDR3 protein: CASSYFAGERNGYTF
clone size: few; J gene: TRBJ1-2; V gene: TRBV27; D gene: TRBD1; CDR3 DNA: TGTGCCAGCAGCCGGGACAGTCGATATGGCTACACCTTC; CDR3 protein: CASSRDSRYGYTF
clone size: few; J gene: TRBJ2-5; V gene: TRBV25-1; D gene: -; CDR3 DNA: TGTGCCAGCAGTGAACCATTTAGGGGTCAAGAGACCCAGTACTTC; CDR3 protein: CASSEPFRGQETQYF
clone size: -; J gene: TRBJ2-3; V gene: TRBV2; D gene: TRBD1; CDR3 DNA: TGTGCCAGCGCGGTGGGGACAGGGGGCCCCGATACGCAGTATTTT; CDR3 protein: CASAVGTGGPDTQYF